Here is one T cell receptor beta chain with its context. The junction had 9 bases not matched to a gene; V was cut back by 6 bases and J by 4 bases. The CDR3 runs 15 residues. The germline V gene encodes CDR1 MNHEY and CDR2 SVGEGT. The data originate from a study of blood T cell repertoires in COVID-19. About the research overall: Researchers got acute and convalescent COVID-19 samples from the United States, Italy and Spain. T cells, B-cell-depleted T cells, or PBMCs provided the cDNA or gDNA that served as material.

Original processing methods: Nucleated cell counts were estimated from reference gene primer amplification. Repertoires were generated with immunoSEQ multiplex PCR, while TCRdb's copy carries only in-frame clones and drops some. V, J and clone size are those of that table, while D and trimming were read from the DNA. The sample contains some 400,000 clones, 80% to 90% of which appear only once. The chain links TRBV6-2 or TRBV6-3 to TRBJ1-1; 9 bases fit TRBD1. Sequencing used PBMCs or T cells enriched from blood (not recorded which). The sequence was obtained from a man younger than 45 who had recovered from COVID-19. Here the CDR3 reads CASSTEQGAITEAFF. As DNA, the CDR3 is TGTGCCAGCAGCACAGAACAGGGGGCGATCACTGAAGCTTTCTTT.